This record covers a single T cell receptor (beta chain). From germline, CDR1 is SGHTA and CDR2 FQGNSA. The CDR3 has 15 amino acids. V lost 3 bases, J lost 2 bases, and 13 bases lay in between. This sample was taken from a study of blood T cell repertoires in COVID-19. Overall study: Italy, Spain and the United States were the sources of the convalescent and acute COVID-19 samples. PBMCs, B-cell-depleted T cells, or T cells provided the cDNA or gDNA that made up the material.

Original processing methods: Quantification of nucleated cells was approximated via reference gene primer amplification. Sequencing was performed with immunoSEQ multiplex PCR; in TCRdb, only in-frame clones are kept and a portion is missing. V and J calls plus clone size are reproduced from that table; the DNA served to infer D and trimming. The table shows about 200,000 clones, with 85% occurring only once. The TCR originated in a woman aged 80 or over with acute or convalescent COVID-19. The sample taken for sequencing was peripheral blood. The chain is built from TRBV7-2 and TRBJ1-2; D is possibly TRBD1 (5 bases). The CDR3 DNA is TGTGCCAGCAGCTTGACCCGGGACTCAAACTATGGCTACACCTTC. Its protein product is CASSLTRDSNYGYTF.